The entry that follows covers one TCR beta chain sequence. Sequenced by immunoSEQ multiplex PCR; TCRdb stores in-frame clones only, minus some. The sample includes approximately 50,000 clones, around 96% seen only once; the top ten take 0.35% to 0.5%. This sample stems from a study of technical replicates of blood from a few donors. Between the trimmed V and J ends, which lost 2 bases and 0 bases, there was a span of 14 bases. Germline V gene data show CDR1 as MRHNA and CDR2 as SNTAGT. The CDR3 has 17 amino acids. V is TRBV6-4 and J is TRBJ1-3; D call uncertain. The material sequenced was T cells isolated from PBMCs. The source is a human donor in good health. The CDR3 loop is CASSDPRPDSSGNTIYF. CDR3 nucleotides: TGTGCCAGCAGTGACCCGCGGCCGGATTCCTCTGGAAACACCATATATTTT.